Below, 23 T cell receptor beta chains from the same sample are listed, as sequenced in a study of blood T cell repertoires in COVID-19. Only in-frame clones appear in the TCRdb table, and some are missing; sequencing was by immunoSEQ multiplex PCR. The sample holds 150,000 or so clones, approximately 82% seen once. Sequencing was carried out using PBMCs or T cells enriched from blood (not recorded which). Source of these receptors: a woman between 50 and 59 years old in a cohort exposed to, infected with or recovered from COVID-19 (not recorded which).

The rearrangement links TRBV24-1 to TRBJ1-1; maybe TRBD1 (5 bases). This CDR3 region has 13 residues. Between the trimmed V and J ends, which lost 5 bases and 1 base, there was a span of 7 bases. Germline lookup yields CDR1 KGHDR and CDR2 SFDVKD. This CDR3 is CATSVGANTEAFF. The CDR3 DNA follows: TGTGCCACCAGTGTTGGGGCGAACACTGAAGCTTTCTTT.

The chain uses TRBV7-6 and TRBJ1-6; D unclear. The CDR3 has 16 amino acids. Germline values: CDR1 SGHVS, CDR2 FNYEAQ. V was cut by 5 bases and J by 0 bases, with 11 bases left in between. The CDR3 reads CASSDRLRSYNSPLHF. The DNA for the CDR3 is TGTGCCAGCAGCGATCGACTTCGCTCCTATAATTCACCCCTCCACTTT.

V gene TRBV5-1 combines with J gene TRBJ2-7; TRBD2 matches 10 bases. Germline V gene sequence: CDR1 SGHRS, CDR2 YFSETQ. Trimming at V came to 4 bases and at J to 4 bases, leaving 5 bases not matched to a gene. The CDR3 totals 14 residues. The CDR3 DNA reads TGCGCCAGCAGCCCAGGACTAGCGGCTTACGAGCAGTACTTC. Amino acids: CASSPGLAAYEQYF.

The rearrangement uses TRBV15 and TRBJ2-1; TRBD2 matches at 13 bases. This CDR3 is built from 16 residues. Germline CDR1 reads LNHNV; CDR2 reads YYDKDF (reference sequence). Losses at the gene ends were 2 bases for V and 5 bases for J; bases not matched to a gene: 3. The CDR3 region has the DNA TGTGCCACCAGCAGAAGGACTAGCGGGAGCCACAATGAGCAGTTCTTC. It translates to CATSRRTSGSHNEQFF. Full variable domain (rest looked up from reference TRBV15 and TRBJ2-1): DAMVIQNPRYQVTQFGKPVTLSCSQTLNHNVMYWYQQKSSQAPKLLFHYYDKDFNNEADTPDNFQSRRPNTSFCFLDIRSPGLGDTAMYLCATSRRTSGSHNEQFFGPGTRLTVL.

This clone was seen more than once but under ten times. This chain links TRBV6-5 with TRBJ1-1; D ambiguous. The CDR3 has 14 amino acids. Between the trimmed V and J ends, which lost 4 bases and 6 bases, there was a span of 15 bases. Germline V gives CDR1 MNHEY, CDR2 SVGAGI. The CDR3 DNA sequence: TGTGCCAGCAGTTTAGAGGGTAGGATTCCTGAAGCTTTCTTT. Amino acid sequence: CASSLEGRIPEAFF.

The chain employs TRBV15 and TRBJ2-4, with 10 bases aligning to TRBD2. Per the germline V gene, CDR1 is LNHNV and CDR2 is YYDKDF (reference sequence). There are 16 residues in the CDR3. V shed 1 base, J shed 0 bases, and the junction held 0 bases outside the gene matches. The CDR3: CATSRGTSGAKNIQYF. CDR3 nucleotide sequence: TGTGCCACCAGCAGAGGGACTAGCGGAGCCAAAAACATTCAGTACTTC.

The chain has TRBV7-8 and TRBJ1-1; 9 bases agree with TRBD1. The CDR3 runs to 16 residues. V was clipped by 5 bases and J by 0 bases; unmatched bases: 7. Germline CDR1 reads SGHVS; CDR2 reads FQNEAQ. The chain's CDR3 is CASSPGTGFMNTEAFF. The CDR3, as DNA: TGTGCCAGCAGCCCTGGGACAGGGTTCATGAACACTGAAGCTTTCTTT.

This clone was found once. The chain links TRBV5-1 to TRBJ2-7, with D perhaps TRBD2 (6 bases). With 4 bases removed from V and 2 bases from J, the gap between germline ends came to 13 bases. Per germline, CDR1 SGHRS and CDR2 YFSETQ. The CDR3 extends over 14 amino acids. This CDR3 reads CASSMRGTPYEQYF. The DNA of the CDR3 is TGCGCCAGCAGCATGCGAGGGACTCCCTACGAGCAGTACTTC.

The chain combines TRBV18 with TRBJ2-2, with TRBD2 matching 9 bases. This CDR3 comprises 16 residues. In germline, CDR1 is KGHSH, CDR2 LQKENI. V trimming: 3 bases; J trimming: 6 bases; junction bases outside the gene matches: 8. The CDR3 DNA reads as TGTGCCAGCTCACCGAAGGCTAGCGGGGTTTCCGGGGAGCTGTTTTTT. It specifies CASSPKASGVSGELFF.

Written as DNA, the CDR3 is TGTGCCAGCAGTTCCGCCGACAGCAACACAGATACGCAGTATTTT. Translating gives CASSSADSNTDTQYF. V and J are TRBV6-6 and TRBJ2-3; maybe TRBD1 (5 bases). CDR3 length: 15 amino acids. V dropped 4 bases and J dropped 2 bases, with 13 bases sitting between them. CDR1 is MNHNY, CDR2 SVGAGI, per germline (reference sequence).

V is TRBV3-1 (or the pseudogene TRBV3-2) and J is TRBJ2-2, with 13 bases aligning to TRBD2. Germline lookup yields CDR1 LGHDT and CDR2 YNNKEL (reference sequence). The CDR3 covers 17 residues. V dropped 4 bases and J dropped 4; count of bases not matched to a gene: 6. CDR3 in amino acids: CASSRGGLAGVTGELFF. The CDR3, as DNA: TGTGCCAGCAGCCGAGGAGGACTAGCGGGAGTCACCGGGGAGCTGTTTTTT.

CDR3 sequence (DNA): TGCGCCAGCAGCTTGTTTGGGGGCGCTTACAATGAGCAGTTCTTC. It yields the protein CASSLFGGAYNEQFF. The chain joins TRBV5-1 to TRBJ2-1, with D possibly TRBD1 on 6 matching bases. V was shortened by 1 base and J by 4 bases, with 12 bases between the two germline ends. The CDR3 spans 15 residues. Germline assignment: CDR1 SGHRS and CDR2 YFSETQ.

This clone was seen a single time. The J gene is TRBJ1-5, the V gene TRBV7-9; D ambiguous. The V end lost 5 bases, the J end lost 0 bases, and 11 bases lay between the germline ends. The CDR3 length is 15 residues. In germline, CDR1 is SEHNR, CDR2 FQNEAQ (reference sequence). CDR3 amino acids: CASSREEYSNQPQHF. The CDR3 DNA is TGTGCCAGCAGCCGCGAGGAATATAGCAATCAGCCCCAGCATTTT.

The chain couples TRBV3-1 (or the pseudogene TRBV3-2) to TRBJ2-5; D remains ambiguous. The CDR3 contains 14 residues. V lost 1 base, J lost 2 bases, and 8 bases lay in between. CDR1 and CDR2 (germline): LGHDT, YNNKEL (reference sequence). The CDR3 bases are TGTGCCAGCAGCCAAGGTTCCAGACAAGAGACCCAGTACTTC. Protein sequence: CASSQGSRQETQYF.

CDR3 loop: CASSVDSGRAWETQYF. The CDR3 nucleotides are TGTGCCAGCAGCGTAGATAGCGGGAGGGCCTGGGAGACCCAGTACTTC. V is TRBV9 and J is TRBJ2-5, with 11 bases matching TRBD2. Trimming removed 0 bases from V and 5 bases from J; junction bases left unmatched: 6. CDR1 is SGDLS and CDR2 is YYNGEE in the germline V gene. The CDR3 is 16 residues long. The full variable domain, completed using reference TRBV9 and TRBJ2-5, is DSGVTQTPKHLITATGQRVTLRCSPRSGDLSVYWYQQSLDQGLQFLIQYYNGEERAKGNILERFSAQQFPDLHSELNLSSLELGDSALYFCASSVDSGRAWETQYFGPGTRLLVL.

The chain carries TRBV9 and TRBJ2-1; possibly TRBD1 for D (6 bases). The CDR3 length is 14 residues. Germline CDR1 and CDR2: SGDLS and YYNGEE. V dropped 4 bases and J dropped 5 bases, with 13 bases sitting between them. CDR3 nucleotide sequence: TGTGCCAGCAGCAACATGGGGGCCCACAATGAGCAGTTCTTC. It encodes CASSNMGAHNEQFF.

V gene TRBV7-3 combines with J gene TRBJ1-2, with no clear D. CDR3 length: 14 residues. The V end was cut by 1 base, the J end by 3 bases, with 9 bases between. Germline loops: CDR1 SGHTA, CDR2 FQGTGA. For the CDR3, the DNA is TGTGCCAGCAGCTTAAATAGGGAGGACTATGGCTACACCTTC. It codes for CASSLNREDYGYTF.

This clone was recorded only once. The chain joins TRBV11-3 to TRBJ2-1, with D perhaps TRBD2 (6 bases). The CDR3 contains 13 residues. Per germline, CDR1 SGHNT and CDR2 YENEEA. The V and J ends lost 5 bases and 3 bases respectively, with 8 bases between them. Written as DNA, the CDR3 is TGTGCCAGCAGCCCGGGACTCTACAATGAGCAGTTCTTC. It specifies CASSPGLYNEQFF.

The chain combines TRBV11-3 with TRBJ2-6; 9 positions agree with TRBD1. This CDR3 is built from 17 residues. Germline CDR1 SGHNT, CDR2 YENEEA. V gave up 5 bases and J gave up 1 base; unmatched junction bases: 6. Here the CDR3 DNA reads TGTGCCAGCAGCAGGGGACAGGGTTTTTCTGGGGCCAACGTCCTGACTTTC. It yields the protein CASSRGQGFSGANVLTF.

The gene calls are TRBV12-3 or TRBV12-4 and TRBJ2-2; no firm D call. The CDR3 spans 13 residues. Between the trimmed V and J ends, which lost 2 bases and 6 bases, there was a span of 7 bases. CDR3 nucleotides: TGTGCCAGCAGTTTAATAGGAGCCGGGGAGCTGTTTTTT. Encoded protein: CASSLIGAGELFF.

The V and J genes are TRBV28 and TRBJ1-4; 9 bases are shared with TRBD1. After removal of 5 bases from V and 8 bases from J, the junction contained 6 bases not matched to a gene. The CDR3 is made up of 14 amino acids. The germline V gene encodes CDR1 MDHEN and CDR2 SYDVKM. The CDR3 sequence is CASSPGTGNEKLFF. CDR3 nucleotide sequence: TGTGCCAGCAGTCCCGGGACAGGGAACGAAAAACTGTTTTTT. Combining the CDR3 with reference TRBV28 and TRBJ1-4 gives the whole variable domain DVKVTQSSRYLVKRTGEKVFLECVQDMDHENMFWYRQDPGLGLRLIYFSYDVKMKEKGDIPEGYSVSREKKERFSLILESASTNQTSMYLCASSPGTGNEKLFFGSGTQLSVL.

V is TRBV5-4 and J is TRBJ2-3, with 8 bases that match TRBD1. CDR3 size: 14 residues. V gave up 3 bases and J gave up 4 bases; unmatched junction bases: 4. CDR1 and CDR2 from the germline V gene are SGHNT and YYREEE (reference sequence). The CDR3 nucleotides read TGTGCCAGCAGCTCCCGGACAGGGTCAGATACGCAGTATTTT. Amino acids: CASSSRTGSDTQYF. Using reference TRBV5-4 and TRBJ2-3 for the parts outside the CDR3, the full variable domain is ETGVTQSPTHLIKTRGQQVTLRCSSQSGHNTVSWYQQALGQGPQFIFQYYREEENGRGNFPPRFSGLQFPNYSSELNVNALELDDSALYLCASSSRTGSDTQYFGPGTRLTVL.

In nucleotides, the CDR3 is TGTGCCAGCAGTACCCTAGCGGGGGATACCCCTACCTACAATGAGCAGTTCTTC. Residues: CASSTLAGDTPTYNEQFF. The chain joins TRBV28 to TRBJ2-1, with 10 bases lining up with TRBD2. The germline CDR1 and CDR2 sequences are MDHEN and SYDVKM. The CDR3 is 18 residues long. J lost 2 bases, V lost 5 bases, and 12 bases had no gene match.